This TCR beta chain stems from a study of response to subunit inactivated influenza vaccine. Study findings and constraints: Authors suggested seasonal influenza vaccinations each recruit few new T cells.

This clonotype was seen only a few times. The antigen remains unidentified. TCRdb re-called the RT-PCR reads with MiXCR, one entry per CDR3 protein. The data hold approximately 500,000 distinct CDR3 sequences, with approximately 13% observed a single time. This sequence was found in a man aged 45-65 years who received an inactivated influenza vaccine. The sample consisted of PBMCs from blood, taken 40 to 50 days after vaccination.

For the CDR3, the DNA is TGCGCCAGCAGCCAATGGGGAGGGGCAGGGGAAAAACTGTTTTTT. It yields the protein CASSQWGGAGEKLFF. This rearrangement joins TRBV4-3 to TRBJ1-4, with TRBD1 as a possible D gene (5 bases). Trimming pared 2 bases from V and 8 bases from J, leaving 15 bases between. Germline CDR1 and CDR2: LGHNA and YSLEER. CDR3 length: 15 residues.